The next 24 T cell receptor beta chains were all read from a single sample in a study of metastatic and nonmetastatic thyroid tumors. TCRdb used MiXCR to call clones anew from the PCR reads. The data show 20,000 or so clones, 15% to 18% seen once. Thyroid surgery had not been preceded by any treatment in any patient. The specimen sequenced was blood. The receptors come from a female donor with papillary thyroid cancer or a benign thyroid nodule (not recorded which). Some clones in this sample may be carry-over from other donors' samples.

In this sample, this clone is medium-sized. This sequence joins TRBV6-2 or TRBV6-3 and TRBJ1-1; a weak D match, TRBD1 (5 bases). Germline CDR1 MNHEY, CDR2 SVGEGT. V was clipped by 2 bases and J by 6 bases, with 16 bases between them. The CDR3 has 15 residues. The CDR3 loop is CASSYPGLAKPEAFF. CDR3 coding DNA: TGTGCCAGCAGTTACCCGGGACTGGCAAAGCCTGAAGCTTTCTTT.

This clone was observed a few times. The gene calls are TRBV19 and TRBJ2-2, with 8 bases lining up with TRBD2. The CDR3 length is 14 residues. Germline values: CDR1 LNHDA, CDR2 SQIVND (reference sequence). Trimming removed 7 bases from V and 4 bases from J; junction bases left unmatched: 5. The CDR3 region is CASKRGSSTGELFF. CDR3 nucleotide sequence: TGTGCCAGTAAGCGGGGGTCGAGCACCGGGGAGCTGTTTTTT.

This clone was seen at least ten times. This chain links TRBV19 with TRBJ1-2; D not certain. The germline V gene has CDR1 LNHDA and CDR2 SQIVND (reference sequence). V gave up 9 bases and J gave up 1 base, with 15 bases separating them. This CDR3 is built from 14 residues. CDR3 protein: CASRFVGSNYGYTF. The CDR3 DNA follows: TGTGCCAGCCGGTTTGTGGGCAGTAACTATGGCTACACCTTC.

This clone was seen repeatedly, ten times or more. This chain links TRBV29-1 with TRBJ2-1, with TRBD2 matching over 13 bases. CDR3 length equals 15 residues. CDR1 is SQVTM, CDR2 ANQGSEA, per germline. J lost 9 bases, V lost 8 bases, and 13 bases had no gene match. CDR3 amino acids: CSLQVTSGRAGEQFF. DNA for the CDR3: TGCAGCCTCCAGGTCACTAGCGGGAGGGCCGGTGAGCAGTTCTTC.

This clone occurred many times. This chain joins TRBV3-1 and TRBJ1-2, with D unresolved. The CDR3 spans 14 residues. Germline V lookup: CDR1 LGHDT, CDR2 YNNKEL (reference sequence). Trimming cost V 1 base and J 2 bases, with 8 bases left between them. In DNA, the CDR3 is TGTGCCAGCAGCCAAGCGGTCACCAACTATGGCTACACCTTC. Protein product: CASSQAVTNYGYTF.

The gene calls are TRBV19 and TRBJ2-1; D may be TRBD1 or TRBD2 (7 bases each). The V and J ends lost 3 bases and 6 bases respectively, with 18 bases between them. The CDR3 totals 16 residues. Germline V CDR1 and CDR2: LNHDA, SQIVND (reference sequence). The CDR3, as DNA: TGTGCCAGTAGTATTAGGAGCTCCAGGGGGGGCAATGAGCAGTTCTTC. It is translated as CASSIRSSRGGNEQFF.

This clone was counted many times. The chain links TRBV20-1 to TRBJ1-5; 7 bases fit TRBD1. The CDR3 is made up of 16 amino acids. Per germline, CDR1 DFQATT and CDR2 SNEGSKA (reference sequence). Trimming took 7 bases from V and 2 from J; bases not matched to a gene: 14. CDR3 sequence reads: CSGSGKQGRGNQPQHF. CDR3 DNA sequence: TGCAGTGGATCCGGGAAACAGGGGAGAGGCAATCAGCCCCAGCATTTT.

For this clone: This may be a read error, as it is one base from a much larger clone. This chain links TRBV4-3 with TRBJ2-7, with D possibly matching TRBD2 (6 bases). Trimming pared 1 base from V and 2 bases from J, leaving 12 bases between. CDR1 and CDR2 from the germline V gene are LGHNA and YSLEER. This CDR3 is 15 amino acids long. The CDR3 spells CASSQGVTSAYEQYF. The CDR3 nucleotides are TGCGCCAGCAGCCAAGGGGTGACTAGTGCCTACGAGCAGTACTTC.

This clone has a count of ten or more. The same CDR3 also results from other DNA sequences found in this sample. V and J are TRBV20-1 and TRBJ2-1, with D possibly TRBD2 on 6 matching bases. This CDR3 contains 16 residues. The V end was cut by 6 bases, the J end by 1 base, with 19 bases between. Germline CDR1 reads DFQATT; CDR2 reads SNEGSKA (reference sequence). The CDR3 is CSASVWGVGSYNEQFF. DNA for the CDR3: TGCAGTGCATCCGTCTGGGGGGTAGGGTCCTACAATGAGCAGTTCTTC.

This clone was recorded at least ten times. The CDR3 region is CATGLGSPTDTQYF. CDR3 coding DNA: TGTGCCACCGGACTGGGGAGCCCCACAGATACGCAGTATTTT. The rearrangement links TRBV24-1 to TRBJ2-3, with D possibly TRBD2 on 5 matching bases. This CDR3 is built from 14 residues. The ends were cut back, 9 bases at V and 2 bases at J, with 14 bases in the middle. From germline, CDR1 is KGHDR and CDR2 SFDVKD.

This clone is judged medium-sized. The chain links TRBV6-1 to TRBJ1-1; D is undetermined. V was pared by 5 bases and J by 5 bases, with 9 bases between. The germline gives CDR1 MNHNS, CDR2 SASEGT. The CDR3 is 12 residues long. The CDR3 sequence: CASSHQETEAFF. The CDR3 DNA reads TGTGCCAGCAGTCATCAGGAAACTGAAGCTTTCTTT.

This clone was recorded many times. The V and J genes are TRBV9 and TRBJ2-5; 9 nucleotides agree with TRBD2. CDR3 length: 16 amino acids. Germline V gene lookup returns CDR1 SGDLS and CDR2 YYNGEE. Losses at the gene ends were 4 bases for V and 3 bases for J; bases not matched to a gene: 10. The CDR3 loop reads CASSLAGGRGEETQYF. The CDR3 DNA is TGTGCCAGCAGCCTGGCGGGGGGGCGAGGTGAAGAGACCCAGTACTTC.

This clone is labeled as medium-sized. The chain is built from TRBV6-5 and TRBJ1-1; 7 bases are a match to TRBD1. Germline V gene data show CDR1 as MNHEY and CDR2 as SVGAGI. The length of the CDR3 is 14 residues. With 2 bases clipped from V and 0 bases from J, the junction kept 0 bases outside the gene matches. CDR3 region: CASSYGTVNTEAFF. The CDR3 bases are TGTGCCAGCAGTTACGGGACAGTGAACACTGAAGCTTTCTTT.

This clone appeared many times. The chain carries TRBV27 and TRBJ2-2, with TRBD2 matching over 7 bases. Per germline, CDR1 MNHEY and CDR2 SMNVEV (reference sequence). CDR3 size: 14 residues. V lost 6 bases, J lost 0 bases, and 1 base stayed unmatched. The CDR3, as DNA: TGTGCCAGCAGACGGGGGGCGAACACCGGGGAGCTGTTTTTT. Its protein product is CASRRGANTGELFF.

This clone was observed a handful of times. J is TRBJ2-7 and V is TRBV6-1, with 9 bases fitting TRBD2. J gave up 7 bases and V 6 bases, and 7 bases lay outside the gene matches. Germline loops: CDR1 MNHNS, CDR2 SASEGT. This CDR3 spans 13 amino acids. DNA of the CDR3: TGTGCCAGCAGCCTGACTAGCGGCATGGAGCAGTACTTC. It is translated as CASSLTSGMEQYF.

Ten or more counts support this clone. The same CDR3 arises from other DNA sequences in this sample as well. J is TRBJ2-2 and V is TRBV2, with no clear D. V lost 7 bases to trimming and J lost 0 bases, with 6 bases between them. The CDR3 consists of 13 residues. Germline V gene sequence: CDR1 SNHLY, CDR2 FYNNEI. This CDR3 reads CASIDTNTGELFF. The CDR3 DNA follows: TGTGCCAGCATCGACACGAACACCGGGGAGCTGTTTTTT.

Concerning this clone: A much larger clone differs by one base, so this may be a read error. J is TRBJ2-5 and V is TRBV7-6; 7 bases agree with TRBD2. The trim removed 1 base at V and 4 bases at J, leaving 9 bases unmatched. Germline V gives CDR1 SGHVS, CDR2 FNYEAQ. The CDR3 consists of 16 residues. For the CDR3, the DNA is TGTGCCAGCAGCTTAGGGGGACTATCGGGATCAGAGACCCAGTACTTC. It translates to CASSLGGLSGSETQYF.

This clone was counted many times. The V call is TRBV20-1, the J call TRBJ1-1; no firm D call. Germline CDR1 and CDR2: DFQATT and SNEGSKA (reference sequence). Trimming stripped 5 bases from V and 1 base from J, with 5 bases between. This CDR3 region has 11 residues. CDR3 sequence (DNA): TGCAGTGCTGGTGGGAACACTGAAGCTTTCTTT. It yields the protein CSAGGNTEAFF.

This clone is labeled medium-sized. This chain connects TRBV28 to TRBJ2-7; tentative D call: TRBD1 (5 bases). There are 14 residues in the CDR3. V gave up 3 bases and J gave up 4 bases, with 13 bases separating them. The germline gives CDR1 MDHEN, CDR2 SYDVKM. In DNA, the CDR3 is TGTGCCAGCAGTTTTATACAGGAACCTTACGAGCAGTACTTC. It encodes CASSFIQEPYEQYF.

In its sample, this clone is medium-sized. This chain connects TRBV6-1 to TRBJ2-7; the D is unclear. The CDR3 loop spans 13 amino acids. V lost 2 bases and J 3 bases, leaving 8 bases between the germline ends. Germline CDR1 reads MNHNS; CDR2 reads SASEGT. The CDR3 region has the DNA TGTGCCAGCAGTGAAAACAGATACTACGAGCAGTACTTC. Its protein product is CASSENRYYEQYF.

Many counts were recorded for this clone. The chain carries TRBV29-1 and TRBJ1-1; 7 bases fit TRBD1. The CDR3 is made up of 14 amino acids. Trimming at V came to 3 bases and at J to 3 bases, leaving 7 bases not matched to a gene. Per the germline V gene, CDR1 is SQVTM and CDR2 is ANQGSEA. The CDR3 spells CSVDKRGQDTEAFF. The CDR3 DNA is TGCAGCGTTGACAAGAGGGGGCAGGACACTGAAGCTTTCTTT. Complete variable domain (other parts from reference TRBV29-1 and TRBJ1-1): SAVISQKPSRDICQRGTSLTIQCQVDSQVTMMFWYRQQPGQSLTLIATANQGSEATYESGFVIDKFPISRPNLTFSTLTVSNMSPEDSSIYLCSVDKRGQDTEAFFGQGTRLTVV.

In this sample, this clone turned up a few times. The chain is built from TRBV2 and TRBJ1-1; D gene uncertain. Trimming stripped 7 bases from V and 0 bases from J, with 12 bases between. This CDR3 is built from 14 residues. Germline V CDR1 and CDR2: SNHLY, FYNNEI. CDR3 sequence: CASKGGQMNTEAFF. In DNA, the CDR3 is TGTGCCAGCAAAGGAGGTCAGATGAACACTGAAGCTTTCTTT.

The rearrangement uses TRBV10-1 and TRBJ2-1, with 15 bases fitting TRBD2. Trimming took 3 bases from V and 6 from J; bases not matched to a gene: 3. CDR1 and CDR2 (germline): WNHNN, SYGVQD (reference sequence). The CDR3 has 16 amino acids. The CDR3 DNA sequence: TGCGCCAGCAGTGACAGGACTAGCGGGAGGGCCAATGAGCAGTTCTTC. Amino acids: CASSDRTSGRANEQFF.

There are a few counts of this clone. CDR3 DNA sequence: TGTGCCAGCGCCCGCGGGACAGGGGCGAATGAGCAGTTCTTC. The encoded protein is CASARGTGANEQFF. The chain is built from TRBV12-3 or TRBV12-4 and TRBJ2-1, with TRBD1 matching 10 bases. CDR3 length: 14 residues. V was pared by 8 bases and J by 7 bases, with 8 bases of the junction left unmatched.